The clone carrying this T cell receptor (beta chain) turned up a few times. The antigen is unknown. This record comes from a study of T cells in Graves' hyperthyroidism and ophthalmopathy. At the level of the study: Once the initial diagnosis was made, peripheral blood was obtained before any treatment.

Study-wide results and limits: Onset of ophthalmopathy came a median approximately 6.8 months after the model predicted it.

Amplified TCR beta CDR3 regions derived from RNA transcripts. HTBI primers were the set used in a first-round RT-PCR of the TCR CDR3. A single record per CDR3 protein comes from TCRdb applying MiXCR to the multiplex PCR reads. The sample yields 400,000 or so distinct CDR3 sequences, around 13% seen once. Trimming cost V 0 bases and J 0 bases, with 15 bases left between them. This CDR3 is 17 amino acids long. CDR1 is SGHNT and CDR2 is YYREEE in the germline V gene (reference sequence). The TCR was taken from a young woman with Graves' ophthalmopathy. The chain is built from TRBV5-4 and TRBJ1-2; no definite D call. Sequencing was performed on blood. The CDR3 spells CASSLAGKAGANYGYTF. The CDR3 nucleotides are TGTGCCAGCAGCTTGGCAGGAAAAGCCGGGGCTAACTATGGCTACACCTTC.